This T cell receptor (beta chain) was sequenced for a study of OX40 agonist ivuxolimab in advanced cancers. Profiling relied on immunoSEQ multiplex PCR, and the TCRdb table lists in-frame clones only, not all of them. Seen here are over 30,000 clones, approximately 88% observed once, and the top ten hold 12%. Notes on this clone: In the same sample, other DNA sequences code for this CDR3.

Per the germline V gene, CDR1 is LNHDA and CDR2 is SQIVND (reference sequence). The length of the CDR3 is 14 residues. V lost 3 bases and J lost 3, with 12 bases in between. The chain carries TRBV19 and TRBJ2-7; a weak D match, TRBD1 (5 bases). The receptor comes from an adult with an advanced solid tumor such as melanoma, head and neck, liver or kidney cancer. The sequences come from CD4+ or CD8+ T cells sorted from blood, collected in a trial of the OX40 agonist ivuxolimab. The CDR3 spells CASSIGALSYEQYF. The CDR3, as DNA: TGTGCCAGTAGTATTGGGGCGCTGAGCTACGAGCAGTACTTC.